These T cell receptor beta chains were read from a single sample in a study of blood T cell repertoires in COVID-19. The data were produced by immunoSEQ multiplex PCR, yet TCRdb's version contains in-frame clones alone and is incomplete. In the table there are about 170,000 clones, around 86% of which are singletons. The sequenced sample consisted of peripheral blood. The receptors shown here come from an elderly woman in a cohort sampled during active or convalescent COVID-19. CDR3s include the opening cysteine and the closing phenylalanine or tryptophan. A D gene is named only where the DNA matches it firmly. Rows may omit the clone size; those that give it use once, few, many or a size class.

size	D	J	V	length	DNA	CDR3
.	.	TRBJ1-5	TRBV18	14	TGTGCCAGCTCACCAGGGAGTAGCAATCAGCCCCAGCATTTT	CASSPGSSNQPQHF
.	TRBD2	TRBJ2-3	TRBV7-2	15	TGTGCCAGCAGCCTCCAGCGGGGGAGCACAGATACGCAGTATTTT	CASSLQRGSTDTQYF
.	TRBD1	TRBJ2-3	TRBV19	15	TGTGCCAGTAGTAGGGTGACAGGGGGCACAGATACGCAGTATTTT	CASSRVTGGTDTQYF
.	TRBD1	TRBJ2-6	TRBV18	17	TGTGCCAGCTCGGGACAGAGCTTTTCCTCTGGGGCCAACGTCCTGACTTTC	CASSGQSFSSGANVLTF
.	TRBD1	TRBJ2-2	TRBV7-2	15	TGTGCCAGCAGTTTGCGGACAGGGGGCTTCGGGGAGCTGTTTTTT	CASSLRTGGFGELFF
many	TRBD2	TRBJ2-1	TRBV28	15	TGTGCCAGCAGTTTTCTAGCGGGGGGTTACAATGAGCAGTTCTTC	CASSFLAGGYNEQFF
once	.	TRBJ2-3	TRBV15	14	TGTGCCACCAGCAGAGATGGAGGGACAGATACGCAGTATTTT	CATSRDGGTDTQYF
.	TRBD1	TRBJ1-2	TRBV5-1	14	TGCGCCAGCAGCAATACAGGGGGCTCCTATGGCTACACCTTC	CASSNTGGSYGYTF
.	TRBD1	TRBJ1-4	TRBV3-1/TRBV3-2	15	TGTGCCAGCAGCCAATGGACAGGGTCGAGTGAAAAACTGTTTTTT	CASSQWTGSSEKLFF
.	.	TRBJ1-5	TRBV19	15	TGTGCCAGTAGTAGGAGGGGATTCAACAATCAGCCCCAGCATTTT	CASSRRGFNNQPQHF
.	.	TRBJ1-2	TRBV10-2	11	TGCGCCAGCGGCAGGATCGATGGCTACACCTTC	CASGRIDGYTF
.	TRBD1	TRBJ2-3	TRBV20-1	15	TGCAGTGCTAGTGGGGGGACAGGGGAGGCAGATACGCAGTATTTT	CSASGGTGEADTQYF
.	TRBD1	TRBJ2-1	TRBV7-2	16	TGTGCCAGCAGCTCCACAGGGGGGAGCTCCTACAATGAGCAGTTCTTC	CASSSTGGSSYNEQFF
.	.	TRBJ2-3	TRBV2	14	TGTGCCAGCAGTGATTGGGGGGGGCAAGATACGCAGTATTTT	CASSDWGGQDTQYF
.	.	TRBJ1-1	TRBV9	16	TGTGCCAGCAGCGTATCCGGCGGGGGGGAAGGAACTGAAGCTTTCTTT	CASSVSGGGEGTEAFF
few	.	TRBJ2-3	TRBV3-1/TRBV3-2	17	TGTGCCAGCAGCCAACGGGCCGACTACCGCCCGCCCGGTACGCAGTATTTT	CASSQRADYRPPGTQYF
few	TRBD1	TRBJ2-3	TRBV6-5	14	TGTGCCACGGGACAGGGGGCACACACAGATACGCAGTATTTT	CATGQGAHTDTQYF